This is a list of T cell receptor beta chains from one sample in a study of blood T cell repertoires in COVID-19. Some clones are missing from TCRdb's copy, which holds only in-frame ones; the method was immunoSEQ multiplex PCR. The sample consists of roughly 120,000 clones, more than 75% of them appearing once. Sequences were obtained from peripheral blood. These receptors originate from a human donor in a cohort sampled during active COVID-19. The CDR3 runs from the conserved cysteine through the conserved F or W.

V: TRBV5-5; J: TRBJ1-5; CDR3: CASSVQGGSNQPQHF
V: TRBV7-2; J: TRBJ2-3; CDR3: CASSLTSGPSTDTQYF
V: TRBV12-3/TRBV12-4; J: TRBJ2-1; CDR3: CASSFMRANEQFF
V: TRBV7-2; J: TRBJ2-3; CDR3: CASSFRTSGTDTQYF
V: TRBV28; J: TRBJ1-2; CDR3: CASSEGGGPNYGYTF
V: TRBV6-5; J: TRBJ2-2; CDR3: CASRVAVTGELFF
V: TRBV5-1; J: TRBJ2-5; CDR3: CASSLSLGGRQETQYF
V: TRBV2; J: TRBJ1-1; CDR3: CASSERQALNTEAFF
V: TRBV28; J: TRBJ2-7; CDR3: CASSFLLLAGGRGSYEQYF
V: TRBV6-2/TRBV6-3; J: TRBJ1-1; CDR3: CASSSTGGNTEAFF
V: TRBV7-2; J: TRBJ2-3; CDR3: CASSRDGRTDTQYF
V: TRBV25-1; J: TRBJ2-5; CDR3: CASSEYGTSWETQYF
V: TRBV19; J: TRBJ2-1; CDR3: CASRLAGGPDEQFF
V: TRBV6-6; J: TRBJ2-1; CDR3: CASSYSFSSVGGEQFF
V: TRBV28; J: TRBJ1-2; CDR3: CASSLSGQGFYGYTF
V: TRBV9; J: TRBJ2-5; CDR3: CASSTGSEETQYF
V: TRBV3-1/TRBV3-2; J: TRBJ2-7; CDR3: CASSFRGSEQYF
V: TRBV7-2; J: TRBJ2-7; CDR3: CASSLAGGSSYEQYF
V: TRBV2; J: TRBJ2-3; CDR3: CASSVGTSDADTQYF
V: TRBV5-1; J: TRBJ2-5; CDR3: CASSLLISGLQETQYF
V: TRBV29-1; J: TRBJ2-5; CDR3: CSVDGHAMVKTQYF
V: TRBV19; J: TRBJ2-1; CDR3: CASSLREGRNEQFF
V: TRBV19; J: TRBJ1-1; CDR3: CASSIDRGTVNTEAFF
V: TRBV11-2; J: TRBJ2-2; CDR3: CASSLELAGGRTGELFF